Listed here are 2 T cell receptor beta chains from one sample, sequenced in a study of blood T cell repertoires in COVID-19. Clones were sequenced by immunoSEQ multiplex PCR, and TCRdb holds only the in-frame ones, with some missing. The sample contains around 160,000 clones, just over 85% of which appear only once. The sequenced sample was peripheral blood. These TCRs come from a man aged 55 to 70 with acute or convalescent COVID-19.

The CDR3 spells CASSYSGGRVYEQYF. The CDR3 DNA is TGTGCCAGCAGTTACTCGGGGGGACGGGTCTACGAGCAGTACTTC. The chain employs TRBV6-5 and TRBJ2-7; possible D gene TRBD2, 6 bases. The CDR3 is 15 amino acids. Germline CDR1 is MNHEY and CDR2 is SVGAGI. Trimming pared 0 bases from V and 3 bases from J, leaving 12 bases between.

The V and J genes are TRBV10-1 and TRBJ1-5, with 8 bases identical to TRBD1. This CDR3 region has 17 residues. Unmatched junction bases numbered 8, after V lost 0 bases and J lost 4 bases. Germline-derived CDR1 and CDR2 are WNHNN and SYGVQD (reference sequence). Here the CDR3 DNA reads TGCGCCAGCAGTGAGTCGGCCAGGGGGCTGGGTAATCAGCCCCAGCATTTT. Protein product: CASSESARGLGNQPQHF.